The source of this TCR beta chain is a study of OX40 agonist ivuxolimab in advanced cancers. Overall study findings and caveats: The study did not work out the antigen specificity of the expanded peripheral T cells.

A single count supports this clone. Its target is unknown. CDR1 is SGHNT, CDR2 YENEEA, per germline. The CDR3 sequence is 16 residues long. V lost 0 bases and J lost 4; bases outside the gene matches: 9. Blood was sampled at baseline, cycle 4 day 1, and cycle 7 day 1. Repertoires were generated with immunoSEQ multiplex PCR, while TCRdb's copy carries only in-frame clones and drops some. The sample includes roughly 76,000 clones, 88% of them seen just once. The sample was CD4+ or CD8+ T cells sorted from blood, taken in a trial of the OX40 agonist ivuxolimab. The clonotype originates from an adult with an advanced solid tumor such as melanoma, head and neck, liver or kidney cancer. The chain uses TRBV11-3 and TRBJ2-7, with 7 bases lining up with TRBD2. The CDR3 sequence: CASSLEAGSGKYEQYF. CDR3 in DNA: TGTGCCAGCAGCTTAGAAGCGGGGAGTGGGAAATACGAGCAGTACTTC.